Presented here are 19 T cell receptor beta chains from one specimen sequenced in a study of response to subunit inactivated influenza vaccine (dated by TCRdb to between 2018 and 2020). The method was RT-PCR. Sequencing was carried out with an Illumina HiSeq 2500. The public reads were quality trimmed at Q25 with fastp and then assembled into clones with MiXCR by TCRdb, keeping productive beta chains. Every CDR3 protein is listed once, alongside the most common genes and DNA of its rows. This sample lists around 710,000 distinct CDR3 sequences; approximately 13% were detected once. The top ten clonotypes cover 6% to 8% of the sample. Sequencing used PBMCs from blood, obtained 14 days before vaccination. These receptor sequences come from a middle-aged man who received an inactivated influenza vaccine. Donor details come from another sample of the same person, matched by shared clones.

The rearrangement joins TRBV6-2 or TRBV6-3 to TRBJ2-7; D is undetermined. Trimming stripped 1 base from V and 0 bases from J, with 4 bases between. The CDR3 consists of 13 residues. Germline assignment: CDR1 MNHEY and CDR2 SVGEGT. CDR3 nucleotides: TGTGCCAGCAGTTACTGGATCTCCTACGAGCAGTACTTC. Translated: CASSYWISYEQYF.

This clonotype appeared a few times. The CDR3 DNA reads as TGTGCCAGCAGTTCGGGACAGCGGGCCTATGGCTACACCTTC. Residues: CASSSGQRAYGYTF. The J gene is TRBJ1-2, the V gene TRBV28, with 7 bases aligning to TRBD1. CDR3 size: 14 residues. The germline V gene has CDR1 MDHEN and CDR2 SYDVKM. V was pared by 4 bases and J by 4 bases, with 6 bases of the junction left unmatched.

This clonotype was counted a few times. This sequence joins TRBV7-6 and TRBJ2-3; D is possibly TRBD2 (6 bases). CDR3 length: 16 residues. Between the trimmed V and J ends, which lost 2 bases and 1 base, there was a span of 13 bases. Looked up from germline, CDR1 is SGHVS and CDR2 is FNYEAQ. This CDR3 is CASSLSSGSRTDTQYF. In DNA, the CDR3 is TGTGCCAGCAGCTTAAGTAGCGGAAGTCGCACAGATACGCAGTATTTT.

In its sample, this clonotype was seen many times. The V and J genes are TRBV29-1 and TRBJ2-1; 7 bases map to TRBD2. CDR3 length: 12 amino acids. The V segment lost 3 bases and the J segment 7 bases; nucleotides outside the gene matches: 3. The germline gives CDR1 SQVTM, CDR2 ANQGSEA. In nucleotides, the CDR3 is TGCAGCGTTGATTCGGGGGGAAATGAGCAGTTCTTC. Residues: CSVDSGGNEQFF.

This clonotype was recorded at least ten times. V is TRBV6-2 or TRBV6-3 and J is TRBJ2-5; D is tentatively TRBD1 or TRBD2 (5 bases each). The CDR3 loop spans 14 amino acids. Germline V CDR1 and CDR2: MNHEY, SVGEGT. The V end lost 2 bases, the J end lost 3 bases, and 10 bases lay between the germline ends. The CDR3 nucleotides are TGTGCCAGCAGTTACGTGAGAGGGGAAGAGACCCAGTACTTC. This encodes CASSYVRGEETQYF.

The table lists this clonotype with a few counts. The CDR3 DNA is TGTGCCAGCCGTTCGTATTACGGACTTAATGAAAAACTGTTTTTT. This gives the protein CASRSYYGLNEKLFF. The genes are TRBV27 and TRBJ1-4; unclear D gene. Germline lookup yields CDR1 MNHEY and CDR2 SMNVEV (reference sequence). The CDR3 sequence is 15 residues long. V lost 8 bases, J lost 4 bases, and 17 bases lay in between.

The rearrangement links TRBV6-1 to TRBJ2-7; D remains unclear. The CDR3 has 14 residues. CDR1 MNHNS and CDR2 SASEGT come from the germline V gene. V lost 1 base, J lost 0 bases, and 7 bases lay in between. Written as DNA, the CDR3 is TGTGCCAGCAGTGAAGGCGGCACCTCCTACGAGCAGTACTTC. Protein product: CASSEGGTSYEQYF.

CDR3 DNA sequence: TGTGCCAGCAGTTTATGGGGACGGAATAATTCACCCCTCCACTTT. Its protein product is CASSLWGRNNSPLHF. The chain uses TRBV28 and TRBJ1-6, with D perhaps TRBD1 (5 bases). V shed 0 bases and J shed 5 bases, with 8 bases lying between them. The length of the CDR3 is 15 residues. Germline CDR1 reads MDHEN; CDR2 reads SYDVKM.

CDR3 in DNA: TGCAGTGCTAGCCCCGCGGGGGGGAATTACGAGCAGTACTTC. It yields the protein CSASPAGGNYEQYF. This chain links TRBV20-1 with TRBJ2-7; 9 nucleotides line up with TRBD2. Germline lookup yields CDR1 DFQATT and CDR2 SNEGSKA (reference sequence). Trimming cost V 3 bases and J 4 bases; bases outside gene matches: 7. The CDR3 sequence is 14 residues long.

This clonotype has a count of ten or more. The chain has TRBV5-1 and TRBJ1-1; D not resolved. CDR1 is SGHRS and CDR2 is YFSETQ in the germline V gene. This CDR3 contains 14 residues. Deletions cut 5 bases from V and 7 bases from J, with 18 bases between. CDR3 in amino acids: CASRREPGFLEAFF. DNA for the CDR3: TGCGCCAGCAGGCGGGAACCAGGATTTCTTGAAGCTTTCTTT.

CDR3 nucleotide sequence: TGCGCCAGCAGCCAAACAAGTGGCGGAAACACAGATACGCAGTATTTT. Translated, it gives CASSQTSGGNTDTQYF. This chain joins TRBV5-1 and TRBJ2-3; D gene unclear. The V gene's germline CDR1 is SGHRS and CDR2 YFSETQ. This CDR3 has 16 residues. The V end was cut by 4 bases, the J end by 2 bases, with 17 bases between. Using reference TRBV5-1 and TRBJ2-3 for the parts outside the CDR3, the full variable domain is KAGVTQTPRYLIKTRGQQVTLSCSPISGHRSVSWYQQTPGQGLQFLFEYFSETQRNKGNFPGRFSGRQFSNSRSEMNVSTLELGDSALYLCASSQTSGGNTDTQYFGPGTRLTVL.

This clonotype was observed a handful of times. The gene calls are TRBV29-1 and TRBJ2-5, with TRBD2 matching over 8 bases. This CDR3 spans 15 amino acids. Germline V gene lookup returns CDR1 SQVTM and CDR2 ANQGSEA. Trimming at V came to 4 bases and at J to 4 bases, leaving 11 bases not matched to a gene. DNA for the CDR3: TGCAGCGTTGGGGTGGCGGGGGGCATCCGAGAGACCCAGTACTTC. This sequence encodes CSVGVAGGIRETQYF.

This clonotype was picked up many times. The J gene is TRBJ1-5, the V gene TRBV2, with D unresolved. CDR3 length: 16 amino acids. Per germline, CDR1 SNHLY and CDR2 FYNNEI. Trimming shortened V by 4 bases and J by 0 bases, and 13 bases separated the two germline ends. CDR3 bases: TGTGCCAGCAGTGCCGGGAGGGCCAATAGCAATCAGCCCCAGCATTTT. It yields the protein CASSAGRANSNQPQHF. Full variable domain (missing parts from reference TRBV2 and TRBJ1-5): EPEVTQTPSHQVTQMGQEVILRCVPISNHLYFYWYRQILGQKVEFLVSFYNNEISEKSEIFDDQFSVERPDGSNFTLKIRSTKLEDSAMYFCASSAGRANSNQPQHFGDGTRLSIL.

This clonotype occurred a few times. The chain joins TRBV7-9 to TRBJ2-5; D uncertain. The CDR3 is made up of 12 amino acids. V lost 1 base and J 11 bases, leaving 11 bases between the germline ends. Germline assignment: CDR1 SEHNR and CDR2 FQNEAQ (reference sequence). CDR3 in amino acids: CASSLGTGMQYF. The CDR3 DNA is TGTGCCAGCAGCTTAGGCACGGGTATGCAGTACTTC.

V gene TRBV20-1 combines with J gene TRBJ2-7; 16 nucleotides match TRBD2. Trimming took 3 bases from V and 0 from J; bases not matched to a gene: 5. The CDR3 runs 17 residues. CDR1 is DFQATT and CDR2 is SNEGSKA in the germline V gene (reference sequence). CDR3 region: CSARGLAGGPSSYEQYF. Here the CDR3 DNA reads TGCAGTGCTAGGGGACTAGCGGGGGGGCCCAGCTCCTACGAGCAGTACTTC.

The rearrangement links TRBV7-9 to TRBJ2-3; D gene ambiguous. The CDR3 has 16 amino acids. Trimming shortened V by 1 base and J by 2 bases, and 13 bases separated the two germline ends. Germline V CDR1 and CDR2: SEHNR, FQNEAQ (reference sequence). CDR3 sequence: CASSLDGPSSTDTQYF. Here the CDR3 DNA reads TGTGCCAGCAGCTTAGATGGGCCTTCTTCCACAGATACGCAGTATTTT.

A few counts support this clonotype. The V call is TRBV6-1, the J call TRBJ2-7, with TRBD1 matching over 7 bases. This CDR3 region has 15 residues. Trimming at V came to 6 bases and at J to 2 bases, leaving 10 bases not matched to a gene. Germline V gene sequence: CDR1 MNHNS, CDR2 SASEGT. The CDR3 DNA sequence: TGTGCCAGCAGCTGGAGACAGGGAATAGCCTACGAGCAGTACTTC. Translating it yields CASSWRQGIAYEQYF.

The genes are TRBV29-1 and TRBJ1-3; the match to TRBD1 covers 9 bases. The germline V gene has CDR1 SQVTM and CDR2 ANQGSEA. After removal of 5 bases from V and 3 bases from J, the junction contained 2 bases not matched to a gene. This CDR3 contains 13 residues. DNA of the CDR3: TGCAGCGTTCCGGGACAGGGTGGAAACACCATATATTTT. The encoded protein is CSVPGQGGNTIYF. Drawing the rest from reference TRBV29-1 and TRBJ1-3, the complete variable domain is SAVISQKPSRDICQRGTSLTIQCQVDSQVTMMFWYRQQPGQSLTLIATANQGSEATYESGFVIDKFPISRPNLTFSTLTVSNMSPEDSSIYLCSVPGQGGNTIYFGEGSWLTVV.

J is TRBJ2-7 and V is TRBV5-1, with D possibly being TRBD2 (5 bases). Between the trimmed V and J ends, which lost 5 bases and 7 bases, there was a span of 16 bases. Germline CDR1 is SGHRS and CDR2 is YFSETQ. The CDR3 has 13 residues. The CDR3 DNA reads TGCGCCAGCAGGCCACTAGTTGCGGGTGAGCAGTACTTC. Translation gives CASRPLVAGEQYF.